These 11 T cell receptor beta chains came from one sample sequenced in a study of CD4 and CD8 cells across lung adenocarcinoma regions. TCRdb re-derived calls from the PCR reads in MiXCR, one entry per CDR3 protein. Here the sample spans about 12,000 distinct CDR3 sequences, less than 55% being singletons. What was sequenced was CD8+ T cells from the margin of a lung tumor. The receptors derive from a male donor with lung adenocarcinoma. The CD4 and CD8 labels of this study may be unreliable.

This clonotype came up a few times. The chain uses TRBV6-5 and TRBJ2-1; perhaps TRBD2 as D (7 bases). Germline V CDR1 and CDR2: MNHEY, SVGAGI. Trimming removed 4 bases from V and 3 bases from J, with 13 bases in between. This CDR3 has 15 residues. The CDR3 spells CASSSGGRGYNEQFF. DNA of the CDR3: TGTGCCAGCAGTTCCGGGGGGCGCGGCTACAATGAGCAGTTCTTC.

By frequency in the sample, this clonotype is medium-sized. The chain has TRBV6-5 and TRBJ2-1, with D unclear. TRBJ2-7 explains the end of the DNA better; the J call may be wrong. The CDR3 has 14 residues. CDR1 is MNHEY and CDR2 is SVGAGI in the germline V gene. The CDR3 reads CASSYGDRSNEQYF. CDR3 sequence (DNA): TGTGCCAGCAGTTACGGAGACCGCTCCAATGAGCAGTACTTC.

This chain uses TRBV12-3 or TRBV12-4 with TRBJ2-2; D is unclear. The CDR3 is made up of 13 amino acids. The V gene lost 3 bases and the J gene lost 7 bases, with 9 bases spanning the gap. In DNA form, the CDR3 reads TGTGCCAGCAGTTTTCCGGCAGGCGGGGAGCTGTTTTTT. Residues: CASSFPAGGELFF.

Relative to its sample, this clonotype is medium-sized. The genes are TRBV6-1 and TRBJ2-5, with D perhaps matching TRBD1 (5 bases). The V gene lost 3 bases and the J gene lost 5 bases, with 13 bases spanning the gap. In germline, CDR1 is MNHNS, CDR2 SASEGT. This CDR3 has 14 residues. DNA for the CDR3: TGTGCCAGCAGTGAGGCAGGGCGTGGGGAGACCCAGTACTTC. Protein sequence: CASSEAGRGETQYF.

This clonotype came up many times. V is TRBV4-3 and J is TRBJ1-1; 11 nucleotides line up with TRBD1. V lost 3 bases and J lost 7; bases outside the gene matches: 10. The CDR3 covers 16 residues. Germline-derived CDR1 and CDR2 are LGHNA and YSLEER. In DNA, the CDR3 is TGCGCCAGCAGCCACGGCGGACAGGGGGCAGCAAGTGAAGCTTTCTTT. Protein: CASSHGGQGAASEAFF.

Note on this clonotype: Because the CDR3 is missing its conserved closing phenylalanine or tryptophan, this is likely a read error. J is TRBJ2-5 and V is TRBV27; 7 bases agree with TRBD1. The end of the DNA is better explained by TRBJ2-1, so the J call may be wrong. The germline gives CDR1 MNHEY, CDR2 SMNVEV (reference sequence). The CDR3 has 14 residues. The CDR3 region has the DNA TGTGCCAGCGGTTTACGCAGGGGGTCAGAGACCCAGTTCTTG. This gives the protein CASGLRRGSETQFL.

This clonotype came up once. J is TRBJ2-3 and V is TRBV6-8; 9 bases fit TRBD2. The J call is in doubt because the DNA end fits TRBJ2-5 better. The length of the CDR3 is 17 residues. Germline CDR1 is MNHGY and CDR2 is SAAAGT. CDR3: CASSYPLAGRGEETQYF. The CDR3, as DNA: TGTGCCAGCAGTTACCCACTAGCGGGCCGGGGTGAAGAGACCCAGTACTTC.

Points on this clonotype: The junction differs from germline at one of its ends, possibly a read error. The gene calls are TRBV27 and TRBJ2-5; 7 nucleotides align to TRBD2. CDR1 is MNHEY and CDR2 is SMNVEV in the germline V gene (reference sequence). The CDR3 totals 13 residues. CDR3 in DNA: TGTGCCAGCAGGGGGAGGGGTCGGGAGGCCCAGACCTTC. Amino acid sequence: CASRGRGREAQTF.

This clonotype was detected ten times or more. The chain's CDR3 is CASRPSRTGGVYEQYF. The CDR3 DNA reads as TGTGCCAGCAGACCTTCGCGGACAGGGGGCGTTTACGAGCAGTACTTC. The chain is built from TRBV6-1 and TRBJ2-7; 11 positions agree with TRBD1. This CDR3 contains 16 residues. Trimming took 6 bases from V and 4 from J; bases not matched to a gene: 11. CDR1 and CDR2 from the germline V gene are MNHNS and SASEGT.

This clonotype was counted a few times. The chain employs TRBV3-1 and TRBJ2-2; 13 nucleotides align to TRBD2. V dropped 4 bases and J dropped 0; count of bases not matched to a gene: 5. The germline V gene has CDR1 LGHDT and CDR2 YNNKEL (reference sequence). This CDR3 has 18 residues. In DNA, the CDR3 is TGTGCCAGCAGCCGAGGACTAGCGGGAGTTCCGAACACCGGGGAGCTGTTTTTT. Its protein product is CASSRGLAGVPNTGELFF.

This clonotype was seen a few times. The J gene is TRBJ2-3, the V gene TRBV7-2; perhaps TRBD1 as D (6 bases). The CDR3 covers 13 residues. Trimming cost V 7 bases and J 2 bases, with 10 bases left between them. CDR1 is SGHTA, CDR2 FQGNSA, per germline. The CDR3 is CASNRAPTDTQYF. In nucleotides, the CDR3 is TGTGCCAGCAACAGGGCCCCCACAGATACGCAGTATTTT. The full variable domain, with the rest looked up from reference TRBV7-2 and TRBJ2-3, is GAGVSQSPSNKVTEKGKDVELRCDPISGHTALYWYRQSLGQGLEFLIYFQGNSAPDKSGLPSDRFSAERTGGSVSTLTIQRTQQEDSAVYLCASNRAPTDTQYFGPGTRLTVL.